A single sample gave rise to the 7 T cell receptor beta chains below, sequenced in a study of blood T cell repertoires in COVID-19 (TCRdb year 2020). Libraries came from the immunoSEQ multiplex PCR assay. TCRdb provides this immuneACCESS table in a form limited to in-frame rearrangements. Some clones are lacking; in checked studies, under half of them reflect an unresolved V gene, and why the rest are absent is not known. The table for this sample lists 55,000 to 75,000 clones; about nine tenths of them were counted only once. The ten top clones hold roughly 3.2% of the sample. Input material: peripheral blood. The receptors stem from a man between 45 and 60 years old with active COVID-19.

The V and J genes are TRBV6-2 or TRBV6-3 and TRBJ2-3, with TRBD1 matching over 7 bases. Germline lookup yields CDR1 MNHEY and CDR2 SVGEGT. With V trimmed by 2 bases and J by 2 bases, 10 bases remained unmatched. This CDR3 contains 17 residues. This chain's CDR3 is CASSYGSGTAITDTQYF. The CDR3 DNA follows: TGTGCCAGCAGTTACGGCTCGGGGACAGCAATCACAGATACGCAGTATTTT.

The chain recombines TRBV21-1 with TRBJ1-2; TRBD1, as called in the table, went unchecked against the DNA. TRBV21-1 is annotated as a pseudogene. The CDR3 runs to 17 residues. The CDR3, as DNA: TGTGCCAGCAGCAAAGCGGGCGCGCAAGAATCTAACTATGGCTACACCTTC. Translation gives CASSKAGAQESNYGYTF.

The chain links TRBV10-2 to TRBJ2-5; 8 bases line up with TRBD2. This CDR3 region has 13 residues. The ends lost 11 bases at V and 3 bases at J; junction bases unmatched: 8. Germline loops: CDR1 WSHSY, CDR2 SAAADI. The CDR3 loop is CAATRAGEETQYF. In nucleotides, the CDR3 is TGCGCCGCGACCAGAGCGGGAGAAGAGACCCAGTACTTC.

The rearrangement joins TRBV9 to TRBJ2-3; TRBD2 matches at 10 bases. CDR1 is SGDLS, CDR2 YYNGEE, per germline. The ends lost 2 bases at V and 6 bases at J; junction bases unmatched: 9. The CDR3 totals 16 residues. Here the CDR3 DNA reads TGTGCCAGCAGCGTCGGCCTAGCGGGGGAGGGGGATACGCAGTATTTT. This sequence encodes CASSVGLAGEGDTQYF.

The chain carries TRBV19 and TRBJ1-6, with 10 positions matching TRBD1. Germline V gene data show CDR1 as LNHDA and CDR2 as SQIVND (reference sequence). The junction had 10 bases not matched to a gene; V was cut back by 10 bases and J by 10 bases. The length of the CDR3 is 14 residues. The DNA for the CDR3 is TGTGCCACCGGGGACAGGGGAATTGGCTCACCCCTCCACTTT. It yields the protein CATGDRGIGSPLHF.

The chain is built from TRBV6-5 and TRBJ2-1; possibly TRBD2 for D (7 bases). V was clipped by 7 bases and J by 6 bases, with 16 bases between them. Looked up from germline, CDR1 is MNHEY and CDR2 is SVGAGI. The CDR3 has 14 residues. The CDR3 protein is CASKEGGHGNEQFF. DNA for the CDR3: TGTGCCAGCAAGGAGGGGGGGCACGGCAATGAGCAGTTCTTC.

V and J are TRBV11-3 and TRBJ1-1; no firm D call. V gave up 1 base and J gave up 3 bases, with 9 bases separating them. The CDR3 has 14 amino acids. The germline CDR1 and CDR2 sequences are SGHNT and YENEEA. The chain's CDR3 is CASSLAGEDTEAFF. CDR3 nucleotides: TGTGCCAGCAGCTTAGCTGGGGAGGACACTGAAGCTTTCTTT.